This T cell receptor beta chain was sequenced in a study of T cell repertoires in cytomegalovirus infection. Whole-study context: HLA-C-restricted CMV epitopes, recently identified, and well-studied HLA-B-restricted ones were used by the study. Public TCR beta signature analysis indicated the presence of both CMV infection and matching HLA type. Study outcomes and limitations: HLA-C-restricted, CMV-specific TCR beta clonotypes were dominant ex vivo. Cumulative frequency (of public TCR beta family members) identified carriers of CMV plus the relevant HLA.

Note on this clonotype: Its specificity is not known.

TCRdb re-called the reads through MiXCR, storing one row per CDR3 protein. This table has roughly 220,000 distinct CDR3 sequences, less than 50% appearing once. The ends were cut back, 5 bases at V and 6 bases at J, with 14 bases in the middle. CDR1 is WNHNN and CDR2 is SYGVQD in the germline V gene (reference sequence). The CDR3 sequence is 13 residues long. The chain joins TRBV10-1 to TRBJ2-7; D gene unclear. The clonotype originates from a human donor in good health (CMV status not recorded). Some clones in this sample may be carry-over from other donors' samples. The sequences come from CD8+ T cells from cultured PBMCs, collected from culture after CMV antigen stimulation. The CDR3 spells CASSHSPWGEQYF. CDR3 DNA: TGCGCCAGCAGTCACAGCCCGTGGGGCGAGCAGTACTTC.